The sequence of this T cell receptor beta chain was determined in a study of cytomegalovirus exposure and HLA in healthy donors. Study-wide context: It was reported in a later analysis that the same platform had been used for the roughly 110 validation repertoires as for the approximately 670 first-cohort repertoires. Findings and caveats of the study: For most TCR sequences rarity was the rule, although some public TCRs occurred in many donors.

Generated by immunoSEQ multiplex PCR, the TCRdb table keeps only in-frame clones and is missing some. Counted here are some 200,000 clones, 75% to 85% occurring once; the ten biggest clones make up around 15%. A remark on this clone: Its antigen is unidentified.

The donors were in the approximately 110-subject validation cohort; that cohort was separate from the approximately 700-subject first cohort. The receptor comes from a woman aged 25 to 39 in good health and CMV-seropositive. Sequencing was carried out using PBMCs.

The CDR3 DNA sequence: TGTGCCAGCAGTTTCTCGACAGGGAATAATGAAAAACTGTTTTTT. This encodes CASSFSTGNNEKLFF. The chain couples TRBV28 to TRBJ1-4; 7 bases align to TRBD1. This CDR3 has 15 residues. Germline CDR1 reads MDHEN; CDR2 reads SYDVKM. Trimming removed 3 bases from V and 4 bases from J; junction bases left unmatched: 5.